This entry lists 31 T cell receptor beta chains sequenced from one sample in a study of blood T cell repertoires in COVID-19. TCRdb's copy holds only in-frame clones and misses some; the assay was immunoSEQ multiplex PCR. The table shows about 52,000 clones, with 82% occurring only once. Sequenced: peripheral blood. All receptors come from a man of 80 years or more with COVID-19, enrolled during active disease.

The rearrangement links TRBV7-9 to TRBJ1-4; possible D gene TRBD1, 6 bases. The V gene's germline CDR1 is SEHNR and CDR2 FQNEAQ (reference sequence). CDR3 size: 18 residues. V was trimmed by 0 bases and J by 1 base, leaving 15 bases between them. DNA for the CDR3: TGTGCCAGCAGCTTAGCGGCGGGGGCCCTAGAAACTAATGAAAAACTGTTTTTT. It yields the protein CASSLAAGALETNEKLFF.

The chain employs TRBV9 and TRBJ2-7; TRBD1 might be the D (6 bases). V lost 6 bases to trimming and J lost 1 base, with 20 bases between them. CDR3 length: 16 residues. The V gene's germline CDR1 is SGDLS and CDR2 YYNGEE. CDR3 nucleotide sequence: TGTGCCAGCACCCTATTTGGACAGTTAGGGTCCTACGAGCAGTACGTC. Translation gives CASTLFGQLGSYEQYV.

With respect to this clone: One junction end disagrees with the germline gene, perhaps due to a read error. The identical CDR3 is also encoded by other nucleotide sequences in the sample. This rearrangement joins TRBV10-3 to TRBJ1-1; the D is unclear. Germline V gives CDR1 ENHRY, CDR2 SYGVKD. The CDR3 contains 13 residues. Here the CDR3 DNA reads TGCGCCATCAGTGAGGAGGTGAACACTGAAGCTTTCTTT. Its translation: CAISEEVNTEAFF.

CDR3 DNA: TGTGCCAGCAGTGACGCGGGACCCCCGGAGGAAAAACTGTTTTTT. Protein: CASSDAGPPEEKLFF. The chain has TRBV28 and TRBJ1-4; the D gene is possibly TRBD1 (5 bases). The V and J ends lost 5 bases and 8 bases respectively, with 18 bases between them. This CDR3 has 15 residues. Germline V gene lookup returns CDR1 MDHEN and CDR2 SYDVKM.

The CDR3 spells CASSLKRDQPQHF. CDR3 in DNA: TGTGCCAGCAGTTTAAAGAGGGATCAGCCCCAGCATTTT. V usage is TRBV12-3 or TRBV12-4 and J usage is TRBJ1-5; unclear D gene. The CDR3 is 13 amino acids. V dropped 2 bases and J dropped 5 bases, with 7 bases sitting between them.

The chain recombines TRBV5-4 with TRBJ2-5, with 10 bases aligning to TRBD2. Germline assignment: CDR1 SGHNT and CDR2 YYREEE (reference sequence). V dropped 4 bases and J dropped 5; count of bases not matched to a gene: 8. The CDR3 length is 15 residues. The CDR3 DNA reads TGTGCCAGCAGCCATCAGCGGGGGGGCCGGGAGACCCAGTACTTC. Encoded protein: CASSHQRGGRETQYF. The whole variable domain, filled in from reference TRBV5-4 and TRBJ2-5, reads ETGVTQSPTHLIKTRGQQVTLRCSSQSGHNTVSWYQQALGQGPQFIFQYYREEENGRGNFPPRFSGLQFPNYSSELNVNALELDDSALYLCASSHQRGGRETQYFGPGTRLLVL.

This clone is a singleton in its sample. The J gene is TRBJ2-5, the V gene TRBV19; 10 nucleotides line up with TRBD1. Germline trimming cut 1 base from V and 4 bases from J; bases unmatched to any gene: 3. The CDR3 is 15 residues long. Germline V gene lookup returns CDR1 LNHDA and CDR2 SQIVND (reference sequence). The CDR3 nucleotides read TGTGCCAGTAGTATAGGGACAGGGGGGGCAGAGACCCAGTACTTC. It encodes CASSIGTGGAETQYF.

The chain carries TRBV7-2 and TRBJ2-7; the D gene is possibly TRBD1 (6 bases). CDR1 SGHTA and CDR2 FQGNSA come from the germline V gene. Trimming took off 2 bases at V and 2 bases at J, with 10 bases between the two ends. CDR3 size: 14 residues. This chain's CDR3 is CASSLTGHTYEQYF. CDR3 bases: TGTGCCAGCAGCTTAACGGGACATACCTACGAGCAGTACTTC.

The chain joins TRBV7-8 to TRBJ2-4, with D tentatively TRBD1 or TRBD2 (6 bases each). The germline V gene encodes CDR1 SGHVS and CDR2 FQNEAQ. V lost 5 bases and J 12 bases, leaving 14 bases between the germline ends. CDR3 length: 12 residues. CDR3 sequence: CASSRQEGHQYF. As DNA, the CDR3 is TGTGCCAGCAGCCGACAGGAGGGGCATCAGTACTTC.

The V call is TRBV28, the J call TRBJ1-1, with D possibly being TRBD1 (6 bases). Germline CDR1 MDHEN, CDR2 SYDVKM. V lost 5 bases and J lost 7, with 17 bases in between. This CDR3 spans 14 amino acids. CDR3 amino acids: CASSNGQWAGEAFF. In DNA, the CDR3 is TGTGCCAGCAGTAATGGACAGTGGGCTGGTGAAGCTTTCTTT.

Here the CDR3 reads CASSFEAMTGANSPLHF. The CDR3 region has the DNA TGTGCCAGCAGCTTTGAGGCTATGACAGGAGCAAATTCACCCCTCCACTTT. The chain has TRBV11-2 and TRBJ1-6; tentatively, D is TRBD1 (6 bases). V dropped 3 bases and J dropped 7 bases, with 19 bases sitting between them. The V gene's germline CDR1 is SGHAT and CDR2 FQNNGV. CDR3 length equals 17 residues.

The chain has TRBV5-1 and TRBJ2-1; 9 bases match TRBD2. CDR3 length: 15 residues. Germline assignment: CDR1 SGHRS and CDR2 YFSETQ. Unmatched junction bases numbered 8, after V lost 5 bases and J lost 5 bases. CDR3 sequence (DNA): TGCGCCAGCAGGGTAGCGGGAGTTCAGAACAATGAGCAGTTCTTC. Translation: CASRVAGVQNNEQFF. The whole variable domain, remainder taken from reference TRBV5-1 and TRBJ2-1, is KAGVTQTPRYLIKTRGQQVTLSCSPISGHRSVSWYQQTPGQGLQFLFEYFSETQRNKGNFPGRFSGRQFSNSRSEMNVSTLELGDSALYLCASRVAGVQNNEQFFGPGTRLTVL.

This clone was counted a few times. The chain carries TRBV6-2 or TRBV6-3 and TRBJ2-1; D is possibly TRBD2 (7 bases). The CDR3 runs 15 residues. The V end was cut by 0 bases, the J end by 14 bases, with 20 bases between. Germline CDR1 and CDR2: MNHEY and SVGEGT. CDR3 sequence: CASSYSTSRGGKKFF. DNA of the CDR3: TGTGCCAGCAGTTACTCGACCTCGAGGGGGGGGAAAAAGTTCTTC.

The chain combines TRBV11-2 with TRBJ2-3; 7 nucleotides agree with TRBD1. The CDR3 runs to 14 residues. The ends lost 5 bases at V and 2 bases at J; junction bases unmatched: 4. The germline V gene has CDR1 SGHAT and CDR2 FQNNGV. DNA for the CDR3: TGTGCCAGCAGCAACAGGGGAGACACAGATACGCAGTATTTT. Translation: CASSNRGDTDTQYF.

CDR3 DNA: TGTGCCAGCAGCGTCTCCTACGAGCAGTACTTC. Translated: CASSVSYEQYF. The J gene is TRBJ2-7, the V gene TRBV2, with no clear D. Germline CDR1 reads SNHLY; CDR2 reads FYNNEI. V lost 6 bases to trimming and J lost 0 bases, with 3 bases between them. CDR3 length: 11 amino acids.

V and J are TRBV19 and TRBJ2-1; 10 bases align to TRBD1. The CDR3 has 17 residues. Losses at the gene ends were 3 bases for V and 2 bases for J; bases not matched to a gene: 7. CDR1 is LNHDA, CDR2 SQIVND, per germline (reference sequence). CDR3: CASSIGQGGTTYNEQFF. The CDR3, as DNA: TGTGCCAGTAGTATCGGACAGGGGGGGACCACCTACAATGAGCAGTTCTTC.

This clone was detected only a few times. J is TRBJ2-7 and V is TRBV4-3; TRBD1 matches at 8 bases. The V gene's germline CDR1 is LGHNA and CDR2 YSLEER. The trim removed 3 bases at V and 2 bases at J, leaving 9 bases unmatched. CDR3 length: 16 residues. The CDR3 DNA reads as TGCGCCAGCAGCCAGCGGTACAGGGGGAATACCTACGAGCAGTACTTC. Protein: CASSQRYRGNTYEQYF.

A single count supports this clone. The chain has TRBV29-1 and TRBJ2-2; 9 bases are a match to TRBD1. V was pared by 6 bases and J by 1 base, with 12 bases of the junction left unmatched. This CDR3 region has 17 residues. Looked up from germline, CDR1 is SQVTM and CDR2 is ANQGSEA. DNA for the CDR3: TGCAGCGTCGGGACAGGGCCGGAAGAAGTGAACACCGGGGAGCTGTTTTTT. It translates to CSVGTGPEEVNTGELFF.

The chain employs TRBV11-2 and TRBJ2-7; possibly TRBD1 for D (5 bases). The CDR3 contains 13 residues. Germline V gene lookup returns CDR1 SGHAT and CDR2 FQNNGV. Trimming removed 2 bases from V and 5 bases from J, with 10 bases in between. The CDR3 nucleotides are TGTGCCAGCAGCTTACAGGGCCGGAACGAGCAGTACTTC. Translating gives CASSLQGRNEQYF.

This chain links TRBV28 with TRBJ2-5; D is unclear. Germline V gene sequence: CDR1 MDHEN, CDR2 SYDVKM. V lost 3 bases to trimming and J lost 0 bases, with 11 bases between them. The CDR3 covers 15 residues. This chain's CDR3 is CASSFARANQETQYF. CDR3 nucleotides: TGTGCCAGCAGTTTCGCACGAGCGAACCAAGAGACCCAGTACTTC.

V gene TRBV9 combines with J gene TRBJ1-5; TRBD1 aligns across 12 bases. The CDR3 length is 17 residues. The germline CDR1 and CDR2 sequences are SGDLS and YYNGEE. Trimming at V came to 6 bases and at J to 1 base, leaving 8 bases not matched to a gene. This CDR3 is CASIPGGQGASNQPQHF. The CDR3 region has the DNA TGTGCCAGCATCCCGGGGGGACAGGGGGCAAGCAATCAGCCCCAGCATTTT.

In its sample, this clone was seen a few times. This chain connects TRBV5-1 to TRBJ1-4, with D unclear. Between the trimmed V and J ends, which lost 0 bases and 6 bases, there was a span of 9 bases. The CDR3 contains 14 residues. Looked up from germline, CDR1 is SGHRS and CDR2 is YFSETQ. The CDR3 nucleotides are TGCGCCAGCAGCTTGGAAAGCCAGGATGAAAAACTGTTTTTT. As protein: CASSLESQDEKLFF.

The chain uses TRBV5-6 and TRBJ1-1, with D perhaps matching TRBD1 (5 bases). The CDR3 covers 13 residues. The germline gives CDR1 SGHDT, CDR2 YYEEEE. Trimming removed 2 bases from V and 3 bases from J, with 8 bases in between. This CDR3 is CASSFEGDTEAFF. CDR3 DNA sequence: TGTGCCAGCAGCTTCGAAGGGGACACTGAAGCTTTCTTT. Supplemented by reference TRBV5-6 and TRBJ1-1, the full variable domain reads DAGVTQSPTHLIKTRGQQVTLRCSPKSGHDTVSWYQQALGQGPQFIFQYYEEEERQRGNFPDRFSGHQFPNYSSELNVNALLLGDSALYLCASSFEGDTEAFFGQGTRLTVV.

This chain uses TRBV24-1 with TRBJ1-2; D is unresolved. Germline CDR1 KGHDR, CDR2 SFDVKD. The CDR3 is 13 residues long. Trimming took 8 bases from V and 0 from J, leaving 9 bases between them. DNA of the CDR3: TGTGCCACCACGCCGGGAACTAACTATGGCTACACCTTC. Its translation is CATTPGTNYGYTF.

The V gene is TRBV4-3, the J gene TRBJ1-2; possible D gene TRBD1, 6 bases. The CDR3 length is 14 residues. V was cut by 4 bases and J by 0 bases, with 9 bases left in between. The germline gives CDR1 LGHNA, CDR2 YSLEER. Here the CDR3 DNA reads TGCGCCAGCAGCCGGGACAAATCTAACTATGGCTACACCTTC. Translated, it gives CASSRDKSNYGYTF.

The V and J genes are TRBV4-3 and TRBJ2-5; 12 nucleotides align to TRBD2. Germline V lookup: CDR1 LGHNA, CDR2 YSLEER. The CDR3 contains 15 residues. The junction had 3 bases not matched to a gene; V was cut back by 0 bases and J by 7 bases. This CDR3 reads CASSQDSSGRGTQYF. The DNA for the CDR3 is TGCGCCAGCAGCCAAGATTCTAGCGGGAGGGGGACCCAGTACTTC.

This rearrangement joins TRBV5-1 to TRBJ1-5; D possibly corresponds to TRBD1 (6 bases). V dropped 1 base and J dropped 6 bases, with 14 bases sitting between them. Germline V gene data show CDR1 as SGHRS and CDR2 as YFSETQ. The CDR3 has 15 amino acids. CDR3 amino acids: CASSLLSGVGQPQHF. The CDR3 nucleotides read TGCGCCAGCAGCTTGCTCTCAGGGGTAGGTCAGCCCCAGCATTTT. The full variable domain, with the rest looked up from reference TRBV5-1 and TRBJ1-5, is KAGVTQTPRYLIKTRGQQVTLSCSPISGHRSVSWYQQTPGQGLQFLFEYFSETQRNKGNFPGRFSGRQFSNSRSEMNVSTLELGDSALYLCASSLLSGVGQPQHFGDGTRLSIL.

CDR3 in amino acids: CASSQDPGVYGYTF. CDR3 DNA sequence: TGTGCCAGCAGCCAAGATCCAGGGGTTTATGGCTACACCTTC. The chain couples TRBV3-1 (or the pseudogene TRBV3-2) to TRBJ1-2; a weak D match, TRBD1 (6 bases). In germline, CDR1 is LGHDT, CDR2 YNNKEL (reference sequence). This CDR3 contains 14 residues. The germline V and J ends were trimmed by 0 bases and 5 bases, with 10 bases remaining between them.

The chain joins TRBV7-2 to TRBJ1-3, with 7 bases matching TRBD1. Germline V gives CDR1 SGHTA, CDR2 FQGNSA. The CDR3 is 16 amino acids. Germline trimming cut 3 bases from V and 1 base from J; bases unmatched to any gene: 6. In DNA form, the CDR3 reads TGTGCCAGCAGCTTTCATGCAGGGGGGTCTGGAAACACCATATATTTT. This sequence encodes CASSFHAGGSGNTIYF.

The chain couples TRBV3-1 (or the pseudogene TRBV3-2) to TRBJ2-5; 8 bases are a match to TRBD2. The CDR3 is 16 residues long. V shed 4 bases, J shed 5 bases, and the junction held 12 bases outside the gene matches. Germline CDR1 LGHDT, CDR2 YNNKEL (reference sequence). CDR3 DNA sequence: TGTGCCAGCAGCCCCCCTCCTCGGACTAGCAGGGAGACCCAGTACTTC. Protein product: CASSPPPRTSRETQYF.

CDR3 amino acids: CASSRGVAGTDTQYF. The CDR3 nucleotides read TGTGCCAGCAGCCGGGGAGTAGCGGGCACAGATACGCAGTATTTT. This chain joins TRBV7-2 and TRBJ2-3; perhaps TRBD2 as D (6 bases). V shed 5 bases and J shed 1 base, with 13 bases lying between them. The CDR3 length is 15 residues. The germline CDR1 and CDR2 sequences are SGHTA and FQGNSA.